These 18 T cell receptor beta chains came from one sample sequenced in a study of control samples from healthy donors and cancer patients (dated by TCRdb to between 2020 and 2021). Libraries came from the immunoSEQ multiplex PCR assay. The immuneACCESS repertoire file appears here via TCRdb, limited to in-frame rearrangements. These files lack a portion of the clones; in checked studies, under half of the deficit traces to unresolved V genes, and the cause of the others is not known. Across this sample there are some 120,000 clones, with about 89% seen only once. The ten largest make up roughly 3% of the sample. The sample comprised blood. The receptors originated from a man aged 60 to 69 in good health.

In its sample, this clone was seen a few times. The chain recombines TRBV5-4 with TRBJ2-7; D assignment may be TRBD1 or TRBD2 (5 bases each). This CDR3 has 12 amino acids. Germline values: CDR1 SGHNT, CDR2 YYREEE (reference sequence). V was pared by 2 bases and J by 7 bases, with 10 bases between. CDR3 protein: CASSLHWGEQYF. CDR3 nucleotides: TGTGCCAGCAGCTTACACTGGGGGGAGCAGTACTTC.

The CDR3 here is CASSLGAASYNEQFF. The CDR3 nucleotides are TGTGCCAGCAGCTTAGGCGCGGCCTCCTACAATGAGCAGTTCTTC. The chain uses TRBV11-2 and TRBJ2-1; D is undetermined. Germline V gives CDR1 SGHAT, CDR2 FQNNGV. The length of the CDR3 is 15 residues. The V gene lost 1 base and the J gene lost 0 bases, with 7 bases spanning the gap.

The J gene is TRBJ2-7, the V gene TRBV6-1; D gene unclear. Germline V lookup: CDR1 MNHNS, CDR2 SASEGT. The CDR3 is 13 residues long. Trimming pared 3 bases from V and 4 bases from J, leaving 10 bases between. In DNA, the CDR3 is TGTGCCAGCAGTGACCCCCCTTTGTACGAGCAGTACTTC. This gives the protein CASSDPPLYEQYF.

CDR3 region: CASSSRASRGYEQYF. The CDR3 DNA sequence: TGTGCCAGCAGTTCACGGGCGAGTCGTGGGTACGAGCAGTACTTC. The genes are TRBV28 and TRBJ2-7; no firm D call. V was shortened by 4 bases and J by 4 bases, with 17 bases between the two germline ends. Germline-derived CDR1 and CDR2 are MDHEN and SYDVKM. The CDR3 sequence is 15 residues long.

This clone was picked up a small number of times. The chain combines TRBV4-3 with TRBJ1-5; tentative D call: TRBD1 (6 bases). Germline values: CDR1 LGHNA, CDR2 YSLEER. The CDR3 loop spans 14 amino acids. V lost 2 bases, J lost 7 bases, and 12 bases lay in between. CDR3 loop: CASSQQQGGQPQHF. For the CDR3, the DNA is TGCGCCAGCAGCCAACAACAGGGAGGCCAGCCCCAGCATTTT.

This clone was observed a single time. This sequence joins TRBV9 and TRBJ2-2, with 9 bases identical to TRBD2. V lost 0 bases and J lost 7; bases outside the gene matches: 4. This CDR3 comprises 15 residues. CDR1 SGDLS and CDR2 YYNGEE come from the germline V gene. CDR3 sequence (DNA): TGTGCCAGCAGCGTAGGCGGGGGGGCCTACGGGGAGCTGTTTTTT. It is translated as CASSVGGGAYGELFF.

The V call is TRBV19, the J call TRBJ1-2; 8 bases map to TRBD1. Trimming took 7 bases from V and 2 from J; bases not matched to a gene: 12. The CDR3 consists of 16 residues. Germline CDR1 is LNHDA and CDR2 is SQIVND (reference sequence). CDR3 residues: CASTESGTGGNYGYTF. The CDR3 DNA reads as TGTGCCAGTACCGAATCCGGGACAGGCGGAAACTATGGCTACACCTTC.

This clone was found a few times. The rearrangement joins TRBV13 to TRBJ1-1; D might be TRBD1 (5 bases). This CDR3 comprises 17 residues. V gave up 7 bases and J gave up 2 bases, with 23 bases separating them. Germline-derived CDR1 and CDR2 are PRHDT and FYEKMQ (reference sequence). In nucleotides, the CDR3 is TGTGCCAGCACCGTCCAAGGGCGGGGCCGGTCCAACACTGAAGCTTTCTTT. It yields the protein CASTVQGRGRSNTEAFF.

The genes are TRBV18 and TRBJ2-7, with 9 bases matching TRBD1. V was pared by 1 base and J by 6 bases, with 4 bases of the junction left unmatched. The CDR3 is 14 amino acids. Per the germline V gene, CDR1 is KGHSH and CDR2 is LQKENI. The CDR3 nucleotides are TGTGCCAGCTCACCACGGACAGGGGAAGGCGAGCAGTACTTC. Residues: CASSPRTGEGEQYF.

The chain is built from TRBV19 and TRBJ2-2; no firm D call. Between the trimmed V and J ends, which lost 2 bases and 4 bases, there was a span of 5 bases. Germline-derived CDR1 and CDR2 are LNHDA and SQIVND (reference sequence). The CDR3 consists of 13 residues. CDR3 DNA sequence: TGTGCCAGTAGTATAATCGGCACCGGGGAGCTGTTTTTT. It specifies CASSIIGTGELFF.

The V and J genes are TRBV30 and TRBJ1-6, with TRBD1 identical over 10 bases. Germline CDR1 and CDR2: GTSNPN and SVGIG (reference sequence). The junction had 6 bases not matched to a gene; V was cut back by 3 bases and J by 10 bases. The CDR3 contains 14 residues. The CDR3 sequence: CAWRGRDRGSPLHF. In DNA form, the CDR3 reads TGTGCCTGGAGGGGACGGGACAGGGGATCACCCCTCCACTTT.

In this sample, this clone turned up once. This chain joins TRBV5-1 and TRBJ2-2, with 9 bases identical to TRBD2. The CDR3 is 15 residues long. Germline CDR1 and CDR2: SGHRS and YFSETQ. Trimming removed 4 bases from V and 3 bases from J; junction bases left unmatched: 4. The CDR3 DNA sequence: TGCGCCAGCAGCCCGACTAGCGGATACACCGGGGAGCTGTTTTTT. Its translation: CASSPTSGYTGELFF.

This clone was seen only a few times. This chain links TRBV10-3 with TRBJ1-3; possibly TRBD1 for D (5 bases). V was trimmed by 10 bases and J by 0 bases, leaving 13 bases between them. The V gene's germline CDR1 is ENHRY and CDR2 SYGVKD. This CDR3 contains 14 residues. CDR3 amino acids: CATYGAISGNTIYF. The CDR3 bases are TGTGCCACCTACGGGGCCATCTCTGGAAACACCATATATTTT.

V usage is TRBV28 and J usage is TRBJ1-2; 8 nucleotides line up with TRBD1. The CDR3 covers 14 residues. J gave up 5 bases and V 4 bases, and 6 bases lay outside the gene matches. Germline V gives CDR1 MDHEN, CDR2 SYDVKM. The CDR3 coding sequence is TGTGCCAGCAGTTCCGGACAGGGAGGGTATGGCTACACCTTC. It translates to CASSSGQGGYGYTF.

The chain uses TRBV2 and TRBJ1-1, with 9 positions matching TRBD1. The CDR3 sequence is 13 residues long. Trimming at V came to 5 bases and at J to 11 bases, leaving 9 bases not matched to a gene. Germline V gives CDR1 SNHLY, CDR2 FYNNEI. As DNA, the CDR3 is TGTGCCAGCAGTAGGACAGGGGCGTTTGGGGCTTTCTTT. Translation: CASSRTGAFGAFF.

The chain uses TRBV2 and TRBJ2-2, with D perhaps matching TRBD2 (7 bases). Germline-derived CDR1 and CDR2 are SNHLY and FYNNEI. CDR3 length equals 15 residues. V lost 7 bases and J lost 8, with 20 bases in between. The CDR3 loop reads CASNGQGTMMGELFF. The CDR3 region has the DNA TGTGCCAGCAATGGGCAGGGGACTATGATGGGGGAGCTGTTTTTT.

The rearrangement joins TRBV9 to TRBJ2-3, with 10 bases that match TRBD1. This CDR3 comprises 14 residues. Looked up from germline, CDR1 is SGDLS and CDR2 is YYNGEE. V was pared by 4 bases and J by 4 bases, with 3 bases of the junction left unmatched. CDR3 DNA sequence: TGTGCCAGCAGCTTCGGACAGGGGGCAGATACGCAGTATTTT. This encodes CASSFGQGADTQYF.

Comments on this clone: Different DNA sequences within this sample yield the same CDR3. The chain is built from TRBV28 and TRBJ2-7; D gene ambiguous. The CDR3 is 11 amino acids. Trimming took 2 bases from V and 4 from J, leaving 3 bases between them. Germline assignment: CDR1 MDHEN and CDR2 SYDVKM. CDR3 in DNA: TGTGCCAGCAGTTTAAGGTACGAGCAGTACTTC. Translation: CASSLRYEQYF. The full variable domain, completed using reference TRBV28 and TRBJ2-7, is DVKVTQSSRYLVKRTGEKVFLECVQDMDHENMFWYRQDPGLGLRLIYFSYDVKMKEKGDIPEGYSVSREKKERFSLILESASTNQTSMYLCASSLRYEQYFGPGTRLTVT.